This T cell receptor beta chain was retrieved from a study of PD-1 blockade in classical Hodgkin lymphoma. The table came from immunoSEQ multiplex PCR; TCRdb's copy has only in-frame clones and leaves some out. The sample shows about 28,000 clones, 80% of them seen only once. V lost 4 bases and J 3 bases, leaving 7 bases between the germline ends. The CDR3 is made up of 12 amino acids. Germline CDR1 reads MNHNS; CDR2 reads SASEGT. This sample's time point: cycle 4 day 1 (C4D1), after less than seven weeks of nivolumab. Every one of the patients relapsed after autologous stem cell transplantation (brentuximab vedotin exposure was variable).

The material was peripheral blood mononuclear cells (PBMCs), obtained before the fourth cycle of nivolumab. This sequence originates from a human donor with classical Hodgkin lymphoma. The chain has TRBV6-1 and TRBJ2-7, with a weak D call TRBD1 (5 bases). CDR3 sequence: CASSATVYEQYF. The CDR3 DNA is TGTGCCAGCAGTGCGACAGTCTACGAGCAGTACTTC.